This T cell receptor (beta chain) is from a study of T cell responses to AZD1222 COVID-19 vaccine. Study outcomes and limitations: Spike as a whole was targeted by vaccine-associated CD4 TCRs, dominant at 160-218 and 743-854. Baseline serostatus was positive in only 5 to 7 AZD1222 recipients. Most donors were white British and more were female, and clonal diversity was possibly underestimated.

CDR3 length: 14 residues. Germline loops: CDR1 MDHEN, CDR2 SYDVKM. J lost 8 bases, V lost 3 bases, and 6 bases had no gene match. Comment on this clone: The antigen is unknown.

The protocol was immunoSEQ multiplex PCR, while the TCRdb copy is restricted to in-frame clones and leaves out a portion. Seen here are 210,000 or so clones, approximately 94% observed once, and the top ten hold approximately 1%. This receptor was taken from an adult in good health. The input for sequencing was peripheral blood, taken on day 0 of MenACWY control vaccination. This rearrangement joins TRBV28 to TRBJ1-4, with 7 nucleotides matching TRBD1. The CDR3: CASSLTGLGEKLFF. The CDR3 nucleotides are TGTGCCAGCAGTTTGACAGGGTTGGGCGAAAAACTGTTTTTT.